This TCR beta chain was identified during a study of T cell clusters in autoimmune cytopenias. Regarding the study as a whole: A dominant lymphoma-associated repertoire apparently masked the cluster-lack signature in secondary cytopenia versus chronic lymphocytic leukemia. The T cell clusters came from computational analysis alone and lack functional validation.

TRB was amplified from roughly 270 ng of peripheral blood genomic DNA per sample. Multiplex touch-down PCR amplified TRB using TRB-A and TRB-B pools in one tube. TCRdb reprocessed the multiplex PCR reads, keeping one entry per CDR3 protein, no DNA. The sample table includes 2,700 or so distinct CDR3 sequences. This clonotype ranks as medium-sized in terms of frequency. What it recognizes is unknown. The germline CDR1 and CDR2 sequences are SGHDT and YYEEEE. The CDR3 extends over 11 amino acids. The J gene is TRBJ1-2, the V gene TRBV5-6. The sequencing sample was made of peripheral blood. This clonotype was obtained from a human donor with an autoimmune cytopenia, with autoimmune hepatitis or in good health (not recorded which). CDR3 residues: CASSFSGGYTF. Using reference TRBV5-6 and TRBJ1-2 for the parts outside the CDR3, the full variable domain is DAGVTQSPTHLIKTRGQQVTLRCSPKSGHDTVSWYQQALGQGPQFIFQYYEEEERQRGNFPDRFSGHQFPNYSSELNVNALLLGDSALYLCASSFSGGYTFGSGTRLTVV.